The entry that follows covers one T cell receptor beta chain sequence. Antigen: not known. The record originates from a study of cytomegalovirus exposure and HLA in healthy donors. The study's findings and limits: Despite most TCR sequences being rare, some public TCRs occurred in many donors. In a later analysis, CMV-associated beta chains were mostly HLA-associated, it appeared.

Healthy bone marrow donors made up the cohort. It was with 60 Vbeta and 13 Jbeta primers that the PCR ran. Generated by immunoSEQ multiplex PCR, the TCRdb table keeps only in-frame clones and is missing some. The sample lists around 230,000 clones; around 80% were seen once. The receptor comes from a boy under 18 in good health and CMV-seronegative. The sequenced sample consisted of PBMCs.

CDR3 loop: CASSLYGFRVGQEAQYF. The CDR3 DNA reads TGCGCCAGCAGCTTGTACGGCTTCAGAGTTGGTCAGGAAGCCCAGTACTTC. V usage is TRBV5-1 and J usage is TRBJ2-5; D is unresolved. The V gene lost 1 base and the J gene lost 9 bases, with 25 bases spanning the gap. Per the germline V gene, CDR1 is SGHRS and CDR2 is YFSETQ. The CDR3 totals 17 residues.